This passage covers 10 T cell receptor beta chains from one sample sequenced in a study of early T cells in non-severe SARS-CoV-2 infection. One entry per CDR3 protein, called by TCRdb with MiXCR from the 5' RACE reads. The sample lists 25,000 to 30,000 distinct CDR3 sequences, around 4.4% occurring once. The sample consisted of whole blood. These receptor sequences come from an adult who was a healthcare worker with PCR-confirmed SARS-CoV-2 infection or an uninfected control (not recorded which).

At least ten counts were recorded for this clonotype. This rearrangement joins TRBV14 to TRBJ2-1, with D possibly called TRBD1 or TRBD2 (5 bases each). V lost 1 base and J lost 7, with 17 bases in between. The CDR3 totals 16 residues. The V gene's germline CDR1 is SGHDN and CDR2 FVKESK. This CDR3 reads CASSQGLGANSNEQFF. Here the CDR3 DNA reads TGTGCCAGCAGCCAAGGGCTCGGGGCTAATTCTAATGAGCAGTTCTTC.

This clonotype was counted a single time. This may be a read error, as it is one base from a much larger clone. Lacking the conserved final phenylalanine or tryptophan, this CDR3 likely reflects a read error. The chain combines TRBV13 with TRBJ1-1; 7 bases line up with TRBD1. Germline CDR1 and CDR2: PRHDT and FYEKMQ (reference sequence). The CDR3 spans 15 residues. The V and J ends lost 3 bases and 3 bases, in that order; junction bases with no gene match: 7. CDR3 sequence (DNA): TGTGCCAGCAGCTTTTATGCTACAGGGGACACTGAAGCTTTCTCT. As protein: CASSFYATGDTEAFS.

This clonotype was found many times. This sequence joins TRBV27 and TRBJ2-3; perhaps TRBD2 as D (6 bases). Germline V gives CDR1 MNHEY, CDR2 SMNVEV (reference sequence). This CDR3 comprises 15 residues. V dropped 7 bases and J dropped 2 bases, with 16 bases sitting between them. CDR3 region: CASKTWGGFTDTQYF. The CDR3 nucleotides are TGTGCCAGCAAAACGTGGGGAGGATTCACAGATACGCAGTATTTT.

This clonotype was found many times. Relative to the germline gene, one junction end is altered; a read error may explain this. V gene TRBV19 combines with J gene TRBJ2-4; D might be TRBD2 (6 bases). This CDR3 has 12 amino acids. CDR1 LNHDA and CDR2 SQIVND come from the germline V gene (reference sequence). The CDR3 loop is CASSIDSGVLRF. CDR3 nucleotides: TGTGCCAGTAGTATCGATAGCGGAGTCCTTCGGTTC.

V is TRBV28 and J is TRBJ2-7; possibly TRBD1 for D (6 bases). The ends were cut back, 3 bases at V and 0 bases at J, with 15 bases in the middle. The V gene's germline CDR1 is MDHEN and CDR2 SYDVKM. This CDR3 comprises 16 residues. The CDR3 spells CASSLAGAISSYEQYV. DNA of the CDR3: TGTGCCAGCAGTTTGGCAGGGGCGATTAGCTCCTACGAGCAGTACGTC.

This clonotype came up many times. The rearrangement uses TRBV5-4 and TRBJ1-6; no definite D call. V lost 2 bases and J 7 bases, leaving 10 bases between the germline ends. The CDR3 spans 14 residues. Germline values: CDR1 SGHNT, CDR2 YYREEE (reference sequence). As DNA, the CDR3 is TGTGCCAGCAGCTTACCAAGCCCGAATTCACCCCTCCACTTT. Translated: CASSLPSPNSPLHF.

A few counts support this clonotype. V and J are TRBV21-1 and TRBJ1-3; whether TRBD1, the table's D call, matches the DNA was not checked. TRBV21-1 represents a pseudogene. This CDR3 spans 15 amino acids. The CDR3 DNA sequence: TGTGCCAGCAGCAACCGGGACAGGGATCGAAACACCATATATTTT. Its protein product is CASSNRDRDRNTIYF.

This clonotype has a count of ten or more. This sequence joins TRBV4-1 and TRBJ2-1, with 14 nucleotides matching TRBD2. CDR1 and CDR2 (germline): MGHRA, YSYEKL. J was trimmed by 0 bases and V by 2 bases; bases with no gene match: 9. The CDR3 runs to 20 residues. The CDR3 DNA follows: TGCGCCAGCAGCCAACAACCGGGACTAGCGGGAGACCGCTCCTACAATGAGCAGTTCTTC. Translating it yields CASSQQPGLAGDRSYNEQFF.

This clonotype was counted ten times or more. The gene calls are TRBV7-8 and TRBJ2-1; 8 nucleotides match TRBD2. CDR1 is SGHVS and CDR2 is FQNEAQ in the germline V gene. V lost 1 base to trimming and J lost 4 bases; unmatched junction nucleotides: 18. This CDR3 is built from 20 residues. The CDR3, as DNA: TGTGCCAGCAGCTTAGGAAGGTCGGGAGGGCCCCTCTATCTATACAATGAGCAGTTCTTC. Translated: CASSLGRSGGPLYLYNEQFF.

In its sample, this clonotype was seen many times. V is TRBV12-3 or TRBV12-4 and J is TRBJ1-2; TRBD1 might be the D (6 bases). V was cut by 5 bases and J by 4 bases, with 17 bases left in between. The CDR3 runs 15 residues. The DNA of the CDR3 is TGTGCCAGCAGTCCGCAGGGGACCAACCTCTATGGCTACACCTTC. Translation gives CASSPQGTNLYGYTF.